These 7 T cell receptor beta chains share one sample of origin, sequenced in a study of blood T cell repertoires in COVID-19. TCRdb's copy holds only in-frame clones and misses some; the assay was immunoSEQ multiplex PCR. The sample holds around 240,000 clones; roughly 80% are singletons and the top ten take less than 8%. Sequenced sample: peripheral blood. The origin of the receptors is a woman aged 45-65 years with acute or convalescent COVID-19.

This clone was counted between two and nine times. The chain carries TRBV15 and TRBJ1-4; tentatively, D is TRBD1 (5 bases). Germline V gene sequence: CDR1 LNHNV, CDR2 YYDKDF (reference sequence). V was cut by 1 base and J by 8 bases, with 14 bases left in between. The CDR3 length is 15 residues. CDR3 DNA: TGTGCCACCAGCAGAGCGTCCGGGACTGGAGAAAAACTGTTTTTT. Encoded protein: CATSRASGTGEKLFF.

CDR3 residues: CASSFKASGRYEQYF. CDR3 sequence (DNA): TGTGCCAGCAGCTTTAAGGCTAGCGGGAGGTACGAGCAGTACTTC. The chain couples TRBV7-8 to TRBJ2-7, with TRBD2 matching over 11 bases. Germline V gene data show CDR1 as SGHVS and CDR2 as FQNEAQ. The length of the CDR3 is 15 residues. V gave up 3 bases and J gave up 4 bases; unmatched junction bases: 5. Supplemented by reference TRBV7-8 and TRBJ2-7, the full variable domain reads GAGVSQSPRYKVAKRGQDVALRCDPISGHVSLFWYQQALGQGPEFLTYFQNEAQLDKSGLPSDRFFAERPEGSVSTLKIQRTQQEDSAVYLCASSFKASGRYEQYFGPGTRLTVT.

This clone was observed a few times. The chain employs TRBV28 and TRBJ2-7; possibly TRBD1 for D (6 bases). The CDR3 runs to 14 residues. The V end was cut by 6 bases, the J end by 3 bases, with 15 bases between. Germline lookup yields CDR1 MDHEN and CDR2 SYDVKM. The CDR3 nucleotides read TGTGCCAGCAGGGGGGCTCGAACACTCTACGAGCAGTACTTC. Its translation is CASRGARTLYEQYF.

A remark on this clone: Additional DNA sequences in this sample encode the identical CDR3. V gene TRBV19 combines with J gene TRBJ1-6; a weak D match, TRBD1 (5 bases). V was trimmed by 0 bases and J by 7 bases, leaving 7 bases between them. This CDR3 contains 14 residues. The germline gives CDR1 LNHDA, CDR2 SQIVND (reference sequence). The CDR3 coding sequence is TGTGCCAGTAGTATAGAGGGGCGGAATTCACCCCTCCACTTT. This codes for CASSIEGRNSPLHF.

The J gene is TRBJ2-5, the V gene TRBV5-1; D may be TRBD2 (6 bases). Trimming removed 5 bases at V and 5 bases at J, with 13 bases between. The CDR3 has 13 residues. Germline V gene sequence: CDR1 SGHRS, CDR2 YFSETQ. CDR3 residues: CASSYGAGETQYF. As DNA, the CDR3 is TGCGCCAGCAGTTACGGGGCGGGGGAGACCCAGTACTTC.

This clone was found once. J is TRBJ2-5 and V is TRBV11-2; 11 bases line up with TRBD2. The CDR3 has 16 residues. The germline gives CDR1 SGHAT, CDR2 FQNNGV. The V segment lost 3 bases and the J segment 0 bases; nucleotides outside the gene matches: 3. The CDR3: CASSFLAGGNQETQYF. DNA for the CDR3: TGTGCCAGCAGCTTCTTAGCGGGGGGGAACCAAGAGACCCAGTACTTC.

The rearrangement uses TRBV18 and TRBJ1-2; tentative D call: TRBD1 (6 bases). Germline values: CDR1 KGHSH, CDR2 LQKENI. V shed 4 bases and J shed 4 bases, with 10 bases lying between them. The CDR3 is 13 amino acids. The DNA of the CDR3 is TGTGCCAGCTCACTAGACAGGCCCTATGGCTACACCTTC. Its translation is CASSLDRPYGYTF.